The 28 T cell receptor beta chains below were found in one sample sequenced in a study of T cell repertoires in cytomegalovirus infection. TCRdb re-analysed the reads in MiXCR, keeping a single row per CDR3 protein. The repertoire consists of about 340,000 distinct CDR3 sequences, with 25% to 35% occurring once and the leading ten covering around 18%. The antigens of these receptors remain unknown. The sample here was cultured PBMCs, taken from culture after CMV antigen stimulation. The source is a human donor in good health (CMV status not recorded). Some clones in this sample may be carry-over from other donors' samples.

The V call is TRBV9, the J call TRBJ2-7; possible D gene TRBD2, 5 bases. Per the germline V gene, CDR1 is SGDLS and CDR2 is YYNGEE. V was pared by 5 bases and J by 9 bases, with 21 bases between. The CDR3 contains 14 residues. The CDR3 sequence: CASSPATGRGGQYF. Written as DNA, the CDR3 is TGTGCCAGCAGTCCCGCCACCGGGCGCGGAGGGCAGTACTTC.

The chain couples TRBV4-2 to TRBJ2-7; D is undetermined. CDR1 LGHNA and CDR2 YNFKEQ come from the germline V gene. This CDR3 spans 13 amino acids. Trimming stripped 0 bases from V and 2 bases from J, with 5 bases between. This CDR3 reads CASSQDLTYEQYF. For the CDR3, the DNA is TGTGCCAGCAGCCAAGATCTGACCTACGAGCAGTACTTC.

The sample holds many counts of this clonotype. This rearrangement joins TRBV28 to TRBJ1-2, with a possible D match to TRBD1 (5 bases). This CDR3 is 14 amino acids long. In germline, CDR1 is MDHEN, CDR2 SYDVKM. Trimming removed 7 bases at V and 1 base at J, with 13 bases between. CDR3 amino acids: CASTGGNLNYGYTF. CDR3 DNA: TGTGCCAGCACGGGGGGAAACCTTAACTATGGCTACACCTTC.

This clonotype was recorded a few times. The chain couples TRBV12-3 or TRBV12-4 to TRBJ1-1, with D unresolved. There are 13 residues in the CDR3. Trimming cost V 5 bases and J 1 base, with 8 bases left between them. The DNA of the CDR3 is TGTGCCAGCAGTCCTACGTGGAACACTGAAGCTTTCTTT. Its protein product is CASSPTWNTEAFF.

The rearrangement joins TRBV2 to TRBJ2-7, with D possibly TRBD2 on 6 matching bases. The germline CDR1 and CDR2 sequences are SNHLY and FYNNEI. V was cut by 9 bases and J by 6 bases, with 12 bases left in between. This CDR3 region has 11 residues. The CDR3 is CASSGRGEQYF. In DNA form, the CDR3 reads TGTGCCAGTAGCGGCAGAGGCGAGCAGTACTTC.

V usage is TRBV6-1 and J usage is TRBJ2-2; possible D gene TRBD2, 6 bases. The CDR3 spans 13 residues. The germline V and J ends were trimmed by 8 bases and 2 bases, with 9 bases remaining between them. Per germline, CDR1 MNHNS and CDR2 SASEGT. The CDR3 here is CASGGINTGELFF. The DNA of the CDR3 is TGTGCCAGCGGGGGGATAAACACCGGGGAGCTGTTTTTT.

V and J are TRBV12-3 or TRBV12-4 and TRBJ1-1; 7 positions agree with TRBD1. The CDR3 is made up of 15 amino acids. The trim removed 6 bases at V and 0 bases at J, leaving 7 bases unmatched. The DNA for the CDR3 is TGTGCCAGCAGCCAGGGGGGGACCATGAACACTGAAGCTTTCTTT. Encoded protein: CASSQGGTMNTEAFF.

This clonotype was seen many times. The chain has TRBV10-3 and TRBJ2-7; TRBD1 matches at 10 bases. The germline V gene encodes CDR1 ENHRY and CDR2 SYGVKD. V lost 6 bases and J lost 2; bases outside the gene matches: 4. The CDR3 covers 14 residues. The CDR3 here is CAIRIGQGAYEQYF. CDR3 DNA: TGTGCCATCAGAATCGGACAGGGGGCCTACGAGCAGTACTTC.

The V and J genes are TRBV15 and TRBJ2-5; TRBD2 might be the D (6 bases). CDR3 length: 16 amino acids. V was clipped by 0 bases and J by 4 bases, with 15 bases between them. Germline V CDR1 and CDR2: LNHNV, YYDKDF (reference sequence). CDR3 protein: CATSRDFRRAGETQYF. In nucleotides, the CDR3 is TGTGCCACCAGCAGAGATTTCAGGAGGGCGGGAGAGACCCAGTACTTC.

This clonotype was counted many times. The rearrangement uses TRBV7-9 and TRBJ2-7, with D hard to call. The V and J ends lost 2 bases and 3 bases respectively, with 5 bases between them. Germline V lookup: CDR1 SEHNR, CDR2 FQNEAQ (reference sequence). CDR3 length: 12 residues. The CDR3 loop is CASSLIVYEQYF. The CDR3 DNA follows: TGTGCCAGCAGCTTAATAGTCTACGAGCAGTACTTC. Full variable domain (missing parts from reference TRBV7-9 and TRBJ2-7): DTGVSQNPRHKITKRGQNVTFRCDPISEHNRLYWYRQTLGQGPEFLTYFQNEAQLEKSRLLSDRFSAERPKGSFSTLEIQRTEQGDSAMYLCASSLIVYEQYFGPGTRLTVT.

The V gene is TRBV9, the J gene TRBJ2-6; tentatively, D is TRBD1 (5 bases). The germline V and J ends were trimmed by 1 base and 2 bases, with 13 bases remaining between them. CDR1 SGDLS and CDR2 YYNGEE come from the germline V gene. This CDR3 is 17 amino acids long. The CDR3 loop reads CASSVFSGRAGANVLTF. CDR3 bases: TGTGCCAGCAGCGTATTCTCAGGGCGCGCTGGGGCCAACGTCCTGACTTTC.

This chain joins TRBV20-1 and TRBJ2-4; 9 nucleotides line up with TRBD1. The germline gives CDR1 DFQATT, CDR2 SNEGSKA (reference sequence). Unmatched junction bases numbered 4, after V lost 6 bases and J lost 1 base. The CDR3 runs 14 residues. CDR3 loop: CSAHRGPAKNIQYF. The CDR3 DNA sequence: TGCAGTGCACACAGGGGGCCGGCCAAAAACATTCAGTACTTC.

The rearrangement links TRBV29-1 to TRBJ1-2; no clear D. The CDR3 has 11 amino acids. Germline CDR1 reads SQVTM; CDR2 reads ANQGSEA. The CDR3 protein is CRIRQGHGYTF. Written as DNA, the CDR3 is TGCAGAATCCGGCAAGGCCATGGCTACACCTTC.

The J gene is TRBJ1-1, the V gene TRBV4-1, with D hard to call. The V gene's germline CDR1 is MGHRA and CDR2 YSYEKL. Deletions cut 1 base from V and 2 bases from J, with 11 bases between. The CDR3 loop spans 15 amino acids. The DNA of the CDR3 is TGCGCCAGCAGCCAAGTATTCCGCGATAACACTGAAGCTTTCTTT. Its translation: CASSQVFRDNTEAFF.

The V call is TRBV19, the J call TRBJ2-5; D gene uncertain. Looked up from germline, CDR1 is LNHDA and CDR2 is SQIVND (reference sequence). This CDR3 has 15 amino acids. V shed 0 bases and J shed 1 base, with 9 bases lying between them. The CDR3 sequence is CASSIDLRRQETQYF. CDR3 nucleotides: TGTGCCAGTAGTATAGATCTCAGGCGCCAAGAGACCCAGTACTTC.

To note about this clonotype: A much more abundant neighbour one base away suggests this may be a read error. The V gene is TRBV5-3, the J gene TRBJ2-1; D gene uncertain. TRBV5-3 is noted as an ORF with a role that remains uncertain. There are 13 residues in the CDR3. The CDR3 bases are TGTACCAGCAGCTTTAGTAGTGGCAATGAGCAGTTCTTC. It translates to CTSSFSSGNEQFF.

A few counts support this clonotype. CDR3 loop: CASSSQRDGQFF. CDR3 DNA: TGTGCCAGCAGCTCCCAGCGGGATGGGCAGTTCTTC. The chain employs TRBV12-3 or TRBV12-4 and TRBJ2-1; 7 bases line up with TRBD2. This CDR3 spans 12 amino acids. Trimming took 6 bases from V and 12 from J; bases not matched to a gene: 8.

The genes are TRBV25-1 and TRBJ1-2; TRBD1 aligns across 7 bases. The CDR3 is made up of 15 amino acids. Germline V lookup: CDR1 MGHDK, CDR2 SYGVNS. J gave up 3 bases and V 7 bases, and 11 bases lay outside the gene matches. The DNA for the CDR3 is TGTGCCAGCACCCCCGGGGGAGGGGGCCACTATGGCTACACCTTC. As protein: CASTPGGGGHYGYTF.

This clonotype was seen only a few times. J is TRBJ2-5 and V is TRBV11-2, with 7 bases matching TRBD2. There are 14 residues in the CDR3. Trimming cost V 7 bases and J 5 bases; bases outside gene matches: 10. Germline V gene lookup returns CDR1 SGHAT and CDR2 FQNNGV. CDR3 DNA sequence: TGTGCCAGCACCAATGGCGGGAGAGGTGAGACCCAGTACTTC. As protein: CASTNGGRGETQYF.

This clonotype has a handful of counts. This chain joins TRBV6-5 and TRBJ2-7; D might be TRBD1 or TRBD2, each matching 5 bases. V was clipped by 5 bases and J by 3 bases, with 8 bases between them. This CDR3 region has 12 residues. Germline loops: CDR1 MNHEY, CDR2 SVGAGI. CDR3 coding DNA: TGTGCCAGCAGTAGGGGAGTCTACGAGCAGTACTTC. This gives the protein CASSRGVYEQYF.

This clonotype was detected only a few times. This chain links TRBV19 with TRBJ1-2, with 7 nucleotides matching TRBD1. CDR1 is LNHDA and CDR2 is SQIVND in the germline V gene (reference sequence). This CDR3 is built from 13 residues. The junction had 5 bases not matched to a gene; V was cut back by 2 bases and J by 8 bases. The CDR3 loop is CASSIRGTDGYTF. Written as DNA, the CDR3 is TGTGCCAGTAGTATACGAGGGACAGACGGCTACACCTTC.

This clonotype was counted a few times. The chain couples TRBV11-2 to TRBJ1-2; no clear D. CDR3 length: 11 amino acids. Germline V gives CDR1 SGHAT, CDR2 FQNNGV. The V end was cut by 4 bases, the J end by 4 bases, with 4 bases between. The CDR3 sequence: CASSSFYGYTF. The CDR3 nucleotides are TGTGCCAGCAGCTCGTTCTATGGCTACACCTTC.

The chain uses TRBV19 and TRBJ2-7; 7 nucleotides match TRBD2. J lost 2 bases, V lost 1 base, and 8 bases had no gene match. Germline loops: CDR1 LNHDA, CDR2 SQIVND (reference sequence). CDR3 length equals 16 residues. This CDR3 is CASSIGAGVPTYEQYF. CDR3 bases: TGTGCCAGTAGTATAGGGGCGGGAGTCCCCACCTACGAGCAGTACTTC. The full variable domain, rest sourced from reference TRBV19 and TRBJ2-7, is DGGITQSPKYLFRKEGQNVTLSCEQNLNHDAMYWYRQDPGQGLRLIYYSQIVNDFQKGDIAEGYSVSREKKESFPLTVTSAQKNPTAFYLCASSIGAGVPTYEQYFGPGTRLTVT.

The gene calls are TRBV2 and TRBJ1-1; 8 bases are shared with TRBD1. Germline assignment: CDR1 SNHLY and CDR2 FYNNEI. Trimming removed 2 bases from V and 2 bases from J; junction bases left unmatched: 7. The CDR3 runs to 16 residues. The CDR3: CASSEPGGPLNTEAFF. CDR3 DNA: TGTGCCAGCAGTGAACCAGGGGGCCCGCTCAACACTGAAGCTTTCTTT.

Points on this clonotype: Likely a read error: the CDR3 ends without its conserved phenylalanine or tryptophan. The CDR3 DNA reads TGCGCCAGCAGCCCGACTAGCGGAACCACAGATACGCAGTATTAT. It codes for CASSPTSGTTDTQYY. The chain couples TRBV5-1 to TRBJ2-3; TRBD2 matches at 9 bases. The germline CDR1 and CDR2 sequences are SGHRS and YFSETQ. CDR3 length: 15 residues. Unmatched junction bases numbered 5, after V lost 4 bases and J lost 2 bases.

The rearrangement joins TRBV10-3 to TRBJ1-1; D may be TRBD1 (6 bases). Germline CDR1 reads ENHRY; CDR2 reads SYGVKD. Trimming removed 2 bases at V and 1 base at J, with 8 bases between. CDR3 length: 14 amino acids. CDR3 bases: TGTGCCATCAGTGAGAGGGGACAGAACACTGAAGCTTTCTTT. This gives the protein CAISERGQNTEAFF.

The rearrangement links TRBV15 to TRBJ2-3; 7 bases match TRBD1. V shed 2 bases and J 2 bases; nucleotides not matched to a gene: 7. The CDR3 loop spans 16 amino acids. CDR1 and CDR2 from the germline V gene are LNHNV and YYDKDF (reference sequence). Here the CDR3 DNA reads TGTGCCACCAGCAGAATAAGGGGGCGAATCACAGATACGCAGTATTTT. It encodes CATSRIRGRITDTQYF.

CDR3 in amino acids: CASSLVPRDSYEQYF. Here the CDR3 DNA reads TGCGCCAGCAGCTTGGTCCCGCGAGATAGCTACGAGCAGTACTTC. The chain has TRBV5-1 and TRBJ2-7; D is uncertain. The germline V and J ends were trimmed by 0 bases and 3 bases, with 13 bases remaining between them. Germline assignment: CDR1 SGHRS and CDR2 YFSETQ. The CDR3 has 15 amino acids.